This record covers a single T cell receptor beta chain. The sample comes from a study of blood T cell repertoires in COVID-19. In the study overall: Acute and convalescent COVID-19 samples came from the United States, Italy and Spain. PBMCs, B-cell-depleted T cells, or T cells were the source of the cDNA or gDNA that made up the material.

In the source study's methods: Nucleated cell counts were estimated from reference gene primer amplification. Libraries were prepared by immunoSEQ multiplex PCR; TCRdb keeps only in-frame clonotypes and omits some of them. The V and J calls and the clone size are those of that table, but D and trimming were determined from the DNA. Here the sample spans about 190,000 clones, approximately 80% being singletons. From germline, CDR1 is SGHTA and CDR2 FQGNSA. V was shortened by 4 bases and J by 1 base, with 17 bases between the two germline ends. The CDR3 loop spans 17 amino acids. The sample consisted of peripheral blood. This chain links TRBV7-2 with TRBJ2-4, with D perhaps TRBD2 (6 bases). The origin of this receptor is a woman between 50 and 59 years old with acute or convalescent COVID-19. CDR3 sequence (DNA): TGTGCCAGCAGCTCCGGAGGGACCTCGGGGGCCAAAAACATTCAGTACTTC. Encoded protein: CASSSGGTSGAKNIQYF.